Each of the 27 T cell receptor beta chains below was sequenced from the same sample in a study of blood T cell repertoires in COVID-19. Repertoires were generated with immunoSEQ multiplex PCR, while TCRdb's copy carries only in-frame clones and drops some. The sample lists fewer than 200,000 clones; 70% to 90% were seen once. Sequencing input: peripheral blood. These receptors were collected from a woman at least 80 years old with acute or convalescent COVID-19.

V and J are TRBV10-1 and TRBJ2-2, with D possibly matching TRBD1 (5 bases). Germline lookup yields CDR1 WNHNN and CDR2 SYGVQD (reference sequence). This CDR3 is 15 amino acids long. Trimming pared 3 bases from V and 4 bases from J, leaving 12 bases between. CDR3 residues: CASSDRTPGTGELFF. The CDR3 DNA sequence: TGCGCCAGCAGTGACCGGACACCGGGCACCGGGGAGCTGTTTTTT.

This chain links TRBV7-2 with TRBJ1-5; 7 positions agree with TRBD1. The CDR3 sequence is 15 residues long. V trimming: 2 bases; J trimming: 0 bases; junction bases outside the gene matches: 1. CDR1 and CDR2 (germline): SGHTA, FQGNSA. CDR3 DNA sequence: TGTGCCAGCAGCTTAACAGGGGCTAGCAATCAGCCCCAGCATTTT. As protein: CASSLTGASNQPQHF.

This clone was picked up one time. The chain links TRBV7-9 to TRBJ2-3; D may be TRBD1 (5 bases). The CDR3 spans 13 residues. The ends were cut back, 5 bases at V and 4 bases at J, with 10 bases in the middle. Germline assignment: CDR1 SEHNR and CDR2 FQNEAQ (reference sequence). The CDR3 here is CASSKTGPDTQYF. CDR3 nucleotides: TGTGCCAGCAGCAAAACAGGTCCAGATACGCAGTATTTT.

V and J are TRBV3-1 (or the pseudogene TRBV3-2) and TRBJ1-6; D is unclear. V lost 3 bases and J 11 bases, leaving 5 bases between the germline ends. Germline V gene data show CDR1 as LGHDT and CDR2 as YNNKEL (reference sequence). This CDR3 spans 11 amino acids. CDR3 amino acids: CASSQGAPLHF. In DNA, the CDR3 is TGTGCCAGCAGCCAGGGAGCACCCCTCCACTTT.

V is TRBV12-3 or TRBV12-4 and J is TRBJ2-7; D unclear. V was pared by 4 bases and J by 4 bases, with 8 bases between. The CDR3 extends over 12 amino acids. The CDR3 region is CASSYFLYEQYF. CDR3 bases: TGTGCCAGCAGTTACTTCCTATACGAGCAGTACTTC.

The chain uses TRBV2 and TRBJ1-1, with D perhaps matching TRBD1 (5 bases). The CDR3 has 12 residues. V shed 6 bases and J shed 8 bases, with 13 bases lying between them. Germline-derived CDR1 and CDR2 are SNHLY and FYNNEI. The CDR3 is CASRTERREAFF. The CDR3 coding sequence is TGTGCCAGCAGGACAGAGCGAAGGGAAGCTTTCTTT.

As for this clone: The sample carries other DNA sequences with the same CDR3. The J gene is TRBJ2-5, the V gene TRBV5-6; the match to TRBD2 covers 8 bases. The J segment lost 4 bases and the V segment lost 0 bases, leaving 2 bases of the junction unmatched. Germline assignment: CDR1 SGHDT and CDR2 YYEEEE. CDR3 length: 14 amino acids. The CDR3 DNA follows: TGTGCCAGCAGCTTGGGACTAGCGAGAGAGACCCAGTACTTC. Encoded protein: CASSLGLARETQYF.

The genes are TRBV19 and TRBJ2-5; 11 bases align to TRBD1. CDR3 length: 14 amino acids. The ends lost 5 bases at V and 5 bases at J; junction bases unmatched: 4. Germline CDR1 LNHDA, CDR2 SQIVND (reference sequence). DNA of the CDR3: TGTGCCAGTAGTCCGGACAGGGGGCGGGAGACCCAGTACTTC. Translated, it gives CASSPDRGRETQYF.

The V gene is TRBV15, the J gene TRBJ1-4; 8 nucleotides align to TRBD1. With V trimmed by 3 bases and J by 4 bases, 4 bases remained unmatched. The CDR3 extends over 15 amino acids. From germline, CDR1 is LNHNV and CDR2 YYDKDF (reference sequence). In nucleotides, the CDR3 is TGTGCCACCAGCAGCCAGGGGGCAGGTAATGAAAAACTGTTTTTT. It yields the protein CATSSQGAGNEKLFF.

Only a few counts were recorded for this clone. The chain links TRBV3-1 (or the pseudogene TRBV3-2) to TRBJ1-1; a possible D gene is TRBD1 (6 bases). The germline CDR1 and CDR2 sequences are LGHDT and YNNKEL (reference sequence). CDR3 size: 12 residues. V dropped 5 bases and J dropped 5 bases, with 9 bases sitting between them. CDR3 nucleotides: TGTGCCAGCAGCTCTCAGGGGACTGAAGCTTTCTTT. Translation gives CASSSQGTEAFF.

This clone occurred once. CDR3 DNA sequence: TGTGCCAGCAGTTTAGACAGGGTTGGGGAAAAACTGTTTTTT. It codes for CASSLDRVGEKLFF. The chain couples TRBV28 to TRBJ1-4; TRBD1 aligns across 7 bases. J lost 8 bases, V lost 2 bases, and 5 bases had no gene match. Germline CDR1 reads MDHEN; CDR2 reads SYDVKM. This CDR3 has 14 amino acids.

The rearrangement joins TRBV19 to TRBJ2-1, with D possibly matching TRBD2 (6 bases). The CDR3 covers 15 residues. Trimming cost V 3 bases and J 6 bases, with 15 bases left between them. In germline, CDR1 is LNHDA, CDR2 SQIVND (reference sequence). In nucleotides, the CDR3 is TGTGCCAGTAGTATGGATCGACTAGGAGGCAATGAGCAGTTCTTC. This sequence encodes CASSMDRLGGNEQFF.

The rearrangement joins TRBV5-6 to TRBJ1-4; the D is unclear. Germline assignment: CDR1 SGHDT and CDR2 YYEEEE. This CDR3 is 15 amino acids long. Between the trimmed V and J ends, which lost 4 bases and 8 bases, there was a span of 18 bases. CDR3 sequence reads: CASSPPQWRGEKLFF. The DNA of the CDR3 is TGTGCCAGCAGCCCCCCCCAATGGCGCGGAGAAAAACTGTTTTTT.

The chain joins TRBV15 to TRBJ2-7; weak D call: TRBD2 (5 bases). Germline V gives CDR1 LNHNV, CDR2 YYDKDF (reference sequence). V was trimmed by 3 bases and J by 7 bases, leaving 16 bases between them. The CDR3 consists of 14 residues. CDR3 DNA: TGTGCCACCAGCAGTCCTGCCGAGGGCCGTGAGCAGTACTTC. This codes for CATSSPAEGREQYF. The full variable domain, completed using reference TRBV15 and TRBJ2-7, is DAMVIQNPRYQVTQFGKPVTLSCSQTLNHNVMYWYQQKSSQAPKLLFHYYDKDFNNEADTPDNFQSRRPNTSFCFLDIRSPGLGDTAMYLCATSSPAEGREQYFGPGTRLTVT.

The rearrangement joins TRBV2 to TRBJ2-1; no reliable D call. Germline V gene lookup returns CDR1 SNHLY and CDR2 FYNNEI. V was trimmed by 5 bases and J by 10 bases, leaving 12 bases between them. This CDR3 region has 12 residues. For the CDR3, the DNA is TGTGCCAGCAGTTACACCTCCAGGGAGCAGTTCTTC. Translation gives CASSYTSREQFF.

The gene calls are TRBV5-5 and TRBJ1-1; D gene unclear. This CDR3 spans 15 amino acids. V was trimmed by 6 bases and J by 0 bases, leaving 15 bases between them. The germline V gene encodes CDR1 SGHKS and CDR2 YYEKEE (reference sequence). The CDR3 bases are TGTGCCAGCACCCTCGGGGTCCACATGAACACTGAAGCTTTCTTT. It encodes CASTLGVHMNTEAFF. The full variable domain, rest sourced from reference TRBV5-5 and TRBJ1-1, is DAGVTQSPTHLIKTRGQQVTLRCSPISGHKSVSWYQQVLGQGPQFIFQYYEKEERGRGNFPDRFSARQFPNYSSELNVNALLLGDSALYLCASTLGVHMNTEAFFGQGTRLTVV.

This chain connects TRBV4-1 to TRBJ2-5; TRBD2 matches at 13 bases. Germline V gives CDR1 MGHRA, CDR2 YSYEKL. This CDR3 has 16 residues. With 4 bases clipped from V and 4 bases from J, the junction kept 6 bases outside the gene matches. In nucleotides, the CDR3 is TGCGCCAGCAGCCCATTAGGACTAGCGGGAGTAGAGACCCAGTACTTC. This encodes CASSPLGLAGVETQYF.

This chain joins TRBV7-6 and TRBJ1-1; the match to TRBD1 covers 9 bases. The germline gives CDR1 SGHVS, CDR2 FNYEAQ. The CDR3 runs 11 residues. J lost 10 bases, V lost 6 bases, and 3 bases had no gene match. In DNA, the CDR3 is TGTGCCAGCAGTCCGGACAGGGGAGCTTTCTTT. Protein sequence: CASSPDRGAFF.

This chain uses TRBV3-1 (or the pseudogene TRBV3-2) with TRBJ1-3; D is undetermined. V gave up 2 bases and J gave up 6 bases, with 11 bases separating them. From germline, CDR1 is LGHDT and CDR2 YNNKEL (reference sequence). There are 14 residues in the CDR3. DNA for the CDR3: TGTGCCAGCAGCCAAACGGGGTACCAAAACACCATATATTTT. Its protein product is CASSQTGYQNTIYF.

CDR3 residues: CASSFPSSGRGTGELFF. CDR3 sequence (DNA): TGTGCCAGCAGCTTCCCTTCGAGCGGGAGGGGCACCGGGGAGCTGTTTTTT. J is TRBJ2-2 and V is TRBV7-3, with 10 bases aligning to TRBD2. Trimming took 3 bases from V and 4 from J; bases not matched to a gene: 8. The germline V gene has CDR1 SGHTA and CDR2 FQGTGA. The CDR3 runs to 17 residues. Full variable domain (missing parts from reference TRBV7-3 and TRBJ2-2): GAGVSQTPSNKVTEKGKYVELRCDPISGHTALYWYRQSLGQGPEFLIYFQGTGAADDSGLPNDRFFAVRPEGSVSTLKIQRTERGDSAVYLCASSFPSSGRGTGELFFGEGSRLTVL.

The V gene is TRBV6-5, the J gene TRBJ1-3, with D hard to call. Trimming left V 0 bases short and J 2 bases short, with 8 bases between. CDR1 is MNHEY and CDR2 is SVGAGI in the germline V gene. This CDR3 contains 15 residues. CDR3 DNA: TGTGCCAGCAGTTACTCGCCCTATACTGGAAACACCATATATTTT. Protein product: CASSYSPYTGNTIYF.

The chain couples TRBV5-6 to TRBJ1-1; D unresolved. Trimming stripped 0 bases from V and 1 base from J, with 7 bases between. CDR3 length: 14 amino acids. Germline V lookup: CDR1 SGHDT, CDR2 YYEEEE. CDR3 in DNA: TGTGCCAGCAGCTTGGCGTACAGGAACACTGAAGCTTTCTTT. Protein product: CASSLAYRNTEAFF.

The gene calls are TRBV29-1 and TRBJ2-3; 12 bases agree with TRBD1. This CDR3 contains 14 residues. V shed 3 bases and J 7 bases; nucleotides not matched to a gene: 5. Per germline, CDR1 SQVTM and CDR2 ANQGSEA. In DNA, the CDR3 is TGCAGCGTTGACCCGGGACAGGGGGCATATACGCAGTATTTT. Translation: CSVDPGQGAYTQYF.

The chain recombines TRBV7-2 with TRBJ1-2; possible D gene TRBD1, 5 bases. V was trimmed by 0 bases and J by 1 base, leaving 9 bases between them. The CDR3 sequence is 15 residues long. Germline values: CDR1 SGHTA, CDR2 FQGNSA. DNA for the CDR3: TGTGCCAGCAGCTTAGCCCGGGGGATTAACTATGGCTACACCTTC. Translation gives CASSLARGINYGYTF.

The chain is built from TRBV5-4 and TRBJ2-1; D possibly corresponds to TRBD2 (6 bases). The CDR3 has 15 amino acids. Trimming took off 4 bases at V and 1 base at J, with 12 bases between the two ends. From germline, CDR1 is SGHNT and CDR2 YYREEE (reference sequence). The CDR3: CASSIGTESYNEQFF. CDR3 DNA sequence: TGTGCCAGCAGCATAGGGACTGAATCCTACAATGAGCAGTTCTTC.

The V gene is TRBV12-5, the J gene TRBJ2-2; 9 bases map to TRBD2. Germline V gives CDR1 LGHNT, CDR2 FRNRAP. Unmatched junction bases numbered 7, after V lost 6 bases and J lost 5 bases. This CDR3 region has 15 residues. In DNA form, the CDR3 reads TGTGCTAGTGGCCCAAGGACTAGCGCAACCGGGGAGCTGTTTTTT. Amino acid sequence: CASGPRTSATGELFF.

The J gene is TRBJ2-7, the V gene TRBV11-3; a possible D gene is TRBD1 (6 bases). CDR3 size: 15 residues. Trimming shortened V by 5 bases and J by 3 bases, and 17 bases separated the two germline ends. In germline, CDR1 is SGHNT, CDR2 YENEEA. The CDR3 DNA reads as TGTGCCAGCAGCCCCAACCAGGGGCCGGACTACGAGCAGTACTTC. Translated: CASSPNQGPDYEQYF. The full variable domain, with the rest looked up from reference TRBV11-3 and TRBJ2-7, is EAGVVQSPRYKIIEKKQPVAFWCNPISGHNTLYWYLQNLGQGPELLIRYENEEAVDDSQLPKDRFSAERLKGVDSTLKIQPAELGDSAVYLCASSPNQGPDYEQYFGPGTRLTVT.